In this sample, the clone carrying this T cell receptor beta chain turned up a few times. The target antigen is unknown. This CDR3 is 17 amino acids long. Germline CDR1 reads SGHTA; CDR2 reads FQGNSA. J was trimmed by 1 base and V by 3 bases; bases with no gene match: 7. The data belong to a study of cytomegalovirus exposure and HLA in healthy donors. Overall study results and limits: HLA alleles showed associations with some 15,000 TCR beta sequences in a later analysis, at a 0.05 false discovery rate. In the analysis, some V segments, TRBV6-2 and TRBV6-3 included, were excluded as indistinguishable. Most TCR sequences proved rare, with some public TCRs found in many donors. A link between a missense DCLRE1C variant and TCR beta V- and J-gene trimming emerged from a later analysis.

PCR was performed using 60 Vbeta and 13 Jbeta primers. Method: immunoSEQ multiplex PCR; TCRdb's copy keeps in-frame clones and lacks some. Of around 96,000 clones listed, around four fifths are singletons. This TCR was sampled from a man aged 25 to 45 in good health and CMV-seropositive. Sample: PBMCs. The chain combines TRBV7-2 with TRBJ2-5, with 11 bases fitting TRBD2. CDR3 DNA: TGTGCCAGCAGCTTTCCAACTAGCGGGGGCCTCCAAGAGACCCAGTACTTC. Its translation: CASSFPTSGGLQETQYF.